What follows are 9 T cell receptor beta chains derived from one specimen sequenced in a study of Ad26.COV2.S vaccination and SARS-CoV-2 variants. As for treatment: 15 to 20 received Ad26.COV2.S at low or high dose, single or two shots; about five received placebo; per-sample allocation not given. Sampling was performed 63 days after the first vaccine or placebo injection. Data came from immunoSEQ multiplex PCR; TCRdb stores just in-frame clones and leaves some out. Of about 480,000 clones in the sample, roughly 85% were seen once. The material sequenced was peripheral blood, taken in a trial of Ad26.COV2.S vaccine versus placebo. The receptors originated from a person between 18 and 65 years old who received the Ad26.COV2.S COVID-19 vaccine or a placebo.

The chain uses TRBV7-8 and TRBJ1-2; D not certain. V lost 6 bases, J lost 3 bases, and 11 bases lay in between. Germline assignment: CDR1 SGHVS and CDR2 FQNEAQ. CDR3 length equals 13 residues. The CDR3 sequence: CASSPQVDYGYTF. In DNA form, the CDR3 reads TGTGCCAGCAGTCCGCAGGTAGACTATGGCTACACCTTC.

This rearrangement joins TRBV7-3 to TRBJ2-3, with 13 bases matching TRBD2. Looked up from germline, CDR1 is SGHTA and CDR2 is FQGTGA. V gave up 5 bases and J gave up 6 bases; unmatched junction bases: 14. The CDR3 is made up of 18 amino acids. CDR3 in amino acids: CASSPSPLGLAGADTQYF. The DNA for the CDR3 is TGTGCCAGCAGCCCCAGTCCCCTCGGACTAGCGGGAGCGGATACGCAGTATTTT.

The V gene is TRBV6-2 or TRBV6-3, the J gene TRBJ2-3; the D gene is possibly TRBD2 (6 bases). Germline-derived CDR1 and CDR2 are MNHEY and SVGEGT. V was pared by 3 bases and J by 2 bases, with 15 bases between. The CDR3 spans 16 residues. The CDR3 sequence: CASSYRAGSLTDTQYF. CDR3 sequence (DNA): TGTGCCAGCAGTTATCGGGCGGGATCCCTCACAGATACGCAGTATTTT.

The chain is built from TRBV28 and TRBJ2-5, with a tentative D call TRBD2 (6 bases). Germline V gene data show CDR1 as MDHEN and CDR2 as SYDVKM. This CDR3 is 16 amino acids long. The V end was cut by 7 bases, the J end by 2 bases, with 20 bases between. The CDR3 nucleotides read TGTGCCAGCATCCTACGTGGAGGGTCAAAGCAAGAGACCCAGTACTTC. It yields the protein CASILRGGSKQETQYF.

The chain uses TRBV28 and TRBJ2-5; 9 bases fit TRBD2. CDR1 is MDHEN, CDR2 SYDVKM, per germline. V dropped 5 bases and J dropped 3; count of bases not matched to a gene: 19. This CDR3 has 19 residues. The CDR3, as DNA: TGTGCCAGCAGTACGACAAAACCCTTTGGACTAGCGATTGAAGAGACCCAGTACTTC. The encoded protein is CASSTTKPFGLAIEETQYF.

V is TRBV28 and J is TRBJ1-2, with TRBD1 matching over 8 bases. Unmatched junction bases numbered 20, after V lost 5 bases and J lost 6 bases. CDR3 length: 18 amino acids. Germline assignment: CDR1 MDHEN and CDR2 SYDVKM. The CDR3 sequence is CASSHPDIRTGFRDGYTF. CDR3 bases: TGTGCCAGCAGTCACCCCGATATACGGACAGGGTTTCGCGATGGCTACACCTTC.

The chain is built from TRBV5-1 and TRBJ2-5, with TRBD2 matching 8 bases. Trimming cost V 0 bases and J 5 bases; bases outside gene matches: 6. CDR1 is SGHRS and CDR2 is YFSETQ in the germline V gene. The CDR3 contains 15 residues. DNA for the CDR3: TGCGCCAGCAGCTTGGACCTAGCGGGCGGCGAGACCCAGTACTTC. As protein: CASSLDLAGGETQYF.

J is TRBJ1-2 and V is TRBV6-5; TRBD1 aligns across 7 bases. There are 15 residues in the CDR3. The V segment lost 8 bases and the J segment 2 bases; nucleotides outside the gene matches: 11. Per germline, CDR1 MNHEY and CDR2 SVGAGI. The CDR3 sequence: CASWGGTAQNYGYTF. In nucleotides, the CDR3 is TGTGCCAGCTGGGGCGGGACAGCGCAGAACTATGGCTACACCTTC.

J is TRBJ2-6 and V is TRBV29-1; TRBD1 aligns across 9 bases. V trimming: 7 bases; J trimming: 1 base; junction bases outside the gene matches: 8. The germline V gene has CDR1 SQVTM and CDR2 ANQGSEA. The CDR3 covers 16 residues. The CDR3 DNA sequence: TGCAGCGCTACTGGGACAGGGTATTCTGGGGCCAACGTCCTGACTTTC. Encoded protein: CSATGTGYSGANVLTF.